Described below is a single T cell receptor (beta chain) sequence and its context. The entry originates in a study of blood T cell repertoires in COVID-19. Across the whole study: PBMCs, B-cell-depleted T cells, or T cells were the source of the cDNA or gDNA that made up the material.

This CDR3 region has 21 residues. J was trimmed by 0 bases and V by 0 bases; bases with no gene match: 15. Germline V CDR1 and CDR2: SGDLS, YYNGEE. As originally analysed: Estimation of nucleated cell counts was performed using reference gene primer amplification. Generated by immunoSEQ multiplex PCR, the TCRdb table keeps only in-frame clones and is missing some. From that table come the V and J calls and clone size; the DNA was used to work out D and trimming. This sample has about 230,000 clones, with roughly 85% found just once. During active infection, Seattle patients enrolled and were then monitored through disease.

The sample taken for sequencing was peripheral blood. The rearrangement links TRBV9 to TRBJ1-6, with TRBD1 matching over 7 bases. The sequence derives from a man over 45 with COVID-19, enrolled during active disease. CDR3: CASSVGTGPSPSSSYNSPLHF. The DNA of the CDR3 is TGTGCCAGCAGCGTAGGGACAGGCCCATCCCCCTCTAGCTCCTATAATTCACCCCTCCACTTT.